The 6 T cell receptor beta chains given below trace back to one sample, sequenced in a study of T cells in localized non-small cell lung cancer. Clones were read by immunoSEQ multiplex PCR, and TCRdb kept only the in-frame ones, dropping some. The sample holds around 80,000 clones, around 80% seen once. The source was PBMCs, collected before any cancer treatment. These receptors were collected from a man aged 35 to 69 with stage II squamous cell lung carcinoma.

This clone is classed as medium-sized (0.01 to 0.1%). The CDR3 loop reads CASSYPGTSGLPYEQYF. The CDR3 DNA reads TGTGCCAGCAGTTACCCCGGGACTAGCGGCCTCCCCTACGAGCAGTACTTC. This rearrangement joins TRBV5-4 to TRBJ2-7, with 11 bases lining up with TRBD2. The V gene's germline CDR1 is SGHNT and CDR2 YYREEE (reference sequence). CDR3 length: 17 amino acids. V trimming: 5 bases; J trimming: 2 bases; junction bases outside the gene matches: 12.

V gene TRBV4-2 combines with J gene TRBJ2-1; 9 nucleotides align to TRBD2. This CDR3 contains 13 residues. CDR1 LGHNA and CDR2 YNFKEQ come from the germline V gene. The trim removed 4 bases at V and 6 bases at J, leaving 1 base unmatched. The CDR3 nucleotides read TGTGCCAGCAGCCTGGGACTAGCCAATGAGCAGTTCTTC. It is translated as CASSLGLANEQFF.

This clone was counted a single time. This sequence joins TRBV5-1 and TRBJ1-1; the D is unclear. From germline, CDR1 is SGHRS and CDR2 YFSETQ. The germline V and J ends were trimmed by 3 bases and 1 base, with 13 bases remaining between them. CDR3 length: 15 amino acids. CDR3 coding DNA: TGCGCCAGCAGCTGGCGGGCAGGTCAGAACACTGAAGCTTTCTTT. Its protein is CASSWRAGQNTEAFF.

V usage is TRBV4-1 and J usage is TRBJ2-2; D is possibly TRBD2 (5 bases). The CDR3 totals 13 residues. Trimming left V 1 base short and J 11 bases short, with 11 bases between. Germline CDR1 reads MGHRA; CDR2 reads YSYEKL. CDR3 protein: CASSQGWTQELFF. In DNA form, the CDR3 reads TGCGCCAGCAGCCAAGGTTGGACTCAAGAGCTGTTTTTT.

This chain joins TRBV28 and TRBJ2-7; maybe TRBD2 (5 bases). V lost 8 bases, J lost 2 bases, and 13 bases lay in between. The CDR3 contains 13 residues. Germline lookup yields CDR1 MDHEN and CDR2 SYDVKM. CDR3 loop: CASVKSGTYEQYF. For the CDR3, the DNA is TGTGCCAGCGTAAAAAGCGGAACCTACGAGCAGTACTTC.

CDR3 sequence: CASSHRTAMNTEAFF. Written as DNA, the CDR3 is TGTGCCAGCAGCCATCGGACGGCTATGAACACTGAAGCTTTCTTT. The rearrangement uses TRBV14 and TRBJ1-1; no clear D gene. The germline V gene has CDR1 SGHDN and CDR2 FVKESK. This CDR3 has 15 residues. Deletions cut 3 bases from V and 0 bases from J, with 11 bases between.